Listed below are T cell receptor beta chains from one sample, sequenced in a study of T-cell reconstitution after alpha-beta-depleted transplantation in children. TCRdb re-derived calls from the PCR reads in MiXCR, one entry per CDR3 protein. The table shows about 980,000 distinct CDR3 sequences, with roughly 31% occurring only once. Here the sequenced sample was PBMCs, mostly from graft donor cells, taken 360 days after TCRalphabeta/CD19-depleted stem cell transplant. The source is a boy younger than two who had a stem cell transplant for SCID, so the T cells may come from the graft donor. Each CDR3 is given with its conserved first and last residue. The order of the fields is clone size, D gene, V gene, J gene, CDR3 DNA, CDR3 protein. The D gene is left open where the match is weak. Expanded clones are given a class, and other clones once, few, many or no size at all.

abundance: few
d_gene: -
v_gene: TRBV19
j_gene: TRBJ2-7
CDR3nt: TGTGCCAGTAGTTGGGGGTCGAGAACCTACGAGCAGTACTTC
CDR3aa: CASSWGSRTYEQYF

abundance: -
d_gene: -
v_gene: TRBV3-1
j_gene: TRBJ2-5
CDR3nt: TGTGCCAGCAGCCAAGGGGGGCTAGGTTCGGAGACCCAGTACTTC
CDR3aa: CASSQGGLGSETQYF

abundance: few
d_gene: TRBD2
v_gene: TRBV7-2
j_gene: TRBJ2-7
CDR3nt: TGTGCCAGCAGCTTAAGCGGGGGGACGTTCTACATCTTCTACGAGCAGTACTTC
CDR3aa: CASSLSGGTFYIFYEQYF

abundance: -
d_gene: TRBD1
v_gene: TRBV24-1
j_gene: TRBJ1-2
CDR3nt: TGTGCCACCAGTGATCCACACACAGGGGACAGCTATGGCTACACCTTC
CDR3aa: CATSDPHTGDSYGYTF

abundance: -
d_gene: -
v_gene: TRBV7-9
j_gene: TRBJ1-2
CDR3nt: TGTGCCAGCAGCTTAGCAGGGCATGGCTACACCTTC
CDR3aa: CASSLAGHGYTF

abundance: -
d_gene: -
v_gene: TRBV29-1
j_gene: TRBJ2-5
CDR3nt: TGCAGTTATTGTAGGACTCCCAAAGAGACCCAGTACTTC
CDR3aa: CSYCRTPKETQYF

abundance: few
d_gene: TRBD1
v_gene: TRBV6-1
j_gene: TRBJ1-4
CDR3nt: TGTGCCAGCAGTGACCGGGACAGGCAAAATGAAAAACTGTTTTTT
CDR3aa: CASSDRDRQNEKLFF

abundance: many
d_gene: -
v_gene: TRBV7-9
j_gene: TRBJ2-5
CDR3nt: TGTGCCAGCAGCTTCAGGACGGACCAAGAGACCCAGTACTTC
CDR3aa: CASSFRTDQETQYF

abundance: few
d_gene: -
v_gene: TRBV20-1
j_gene: TRBJ2-4
CDR3nt: TGCAGTGCTATGTTGTGGGGCGGTCTCCAAGCCAAAAACATTCAGTACTTC
CDR3aa: CSAMLWGGLQAKNIQYF

abundance: few
d_gene: TRBD1
v_gene: TRBV27
j_gene: TRBJ2-1
CDR3nt: TGTGCCAGCAGTTTCCATCCCAGGACAGGGGGTTACAATGAGCAGTTCTTC
CDR3aa: CASSFHPRTGGYNEQFF

abundance: few
d_gene: -
v_gene: TRBV5-1
j_gene: TRBJ2-7
CDR3nt: TGCGCCAGCAGCTTGGATCGTTTTTTCTACGAGCAGTACTTC
CDR3aa: CASSLDRFFYEQYF

abundance: -
d_gene: -
v_gene: TRBV4-1
j_gene: TRBJ1-6
CDR3nt: TGCGCCAGCAGCCAAGATCTAAGGCAGCATAATTCACCCCTCCACTTT
CDR3aa: CASSQDLRQHNSPLHF

abundance: few
d_gene: -
v_gene: TRBV2
j_gene: TRBJ2-7
CDR3nt: TGTGCCAGCAACACGGGGATAGGCTCCTACGAGCAGTACTTC
CDR3aa: CASNTGIGSYEQYF

abundance: few
d_gene: -
v_gene: TRBV3-1
j_gene: TRBJ2-5
CDR3nt: TGTGCCAGCAGGGCGTCAGAGACCCAGTACTTC
CDR3aa: CASRASETQYF

abundance: few
d_gene: TRBD1
v_gene: TRBV4-3
j_gene: TRBJ2-1
CDR3nt: TGCGCCAGCAGCCCCCAGGGACAGATCTCCTACAATGAGCAGTTCTTC
CDR3aa: CASSPQGQISYNEQFF

abundance: few
d_gene: -
v_gene: TRBV7-2
j_gene: TRBJ1-3
CDR3nt: TGTGCCAGCAGCTTAATGAGTATGGCTGGAAACACCATATATTTT
CDR3aa: CASSLMSMAGNTIYF

abundance: -
d_gene: -
v_gene: TRBV4-2
j_gene: TRBJ2-2
CDR3nt: TGTGCCAGCAGCCCGCTTGGGGGCCGGAACACCGGGGAGCTGTTTTTT
CDR3aa: CASSPLGGRNTGELFF

abundance: few
d_gene: TRBD2
v_gene: TRBV2
j_gene: TRBJ2-5
CDR3nt: TGTGCCAGCAGTGGACTGACTAGCGGCCTGAGGACCCAGTACTTC
CDR3aa: CASSGLTSGLRTQYF

abundance: -
d_gene: -
v_gene: TRBV20-1
j_gene: TRBJ2-7
CDR3nt: TGCAGTGCTAGAAAGAGGGGAGAGCAGTACTTC
CDR3aa: CSARKRGEQYF

abundance: few
d_gene: -
v_gene: TRBV29-1
j_gene: TRBJ2-1
CDR3nt: TGCAGCGTTGATGTAGGACCGGAGTTCTTC
CDR3aa: CSVDVGPEFF

abundance: few
d_gene: -
v_gene: TRBV12-3/TRBV12-4
j_gene: TRBJ2-2
CDR3nt: TGTGCCAGCAGGTTGATTAGGACAAGAGTATACGGGGAGCTGTTTTTT
CDR3aa: CASRLIRTRVYGELFF

abundance: -
d_gene: TRBD2
v_gene: TRBV15
j_gene: TRBJ2-3
CDR3nt: TGTGCCACCAGCAGGTATAGCGGGGGAGGGCCAGATACGCAGTATTTT
CDR3aa: CATSRYSGGGPDTQYF

abundance: -
d_gene: -
v_gene: TRBV10-3
j_gene: TRBJ2-5
CDR3nt: TGTGCCATCAGTGAGTCACTCGGACTCCGCCGAGAGACCCAGTACTTC
CDR3aa: CAISESLGLRRETQYF

abundance: many
d_gene: -
v_gene: TRBV2
j_gene: TRBJ1-3
CDR3nt: TGTGCCAGCAGTGAAGGCCTCCACTCTGGAAACACCATATATTTT
CDR3aa: CASSEGLHSGNTIYF

abundance: -
d_gene: TRBD1
v_gene: TRBV4-1
j_gene: TRBJ1-4
CDR3nt: TGCGCCAGCAGCCAAGAGGGACAGGTAGAAAAACTGTTTTTT
CDR3aa: CASSQEGQVEKLFF

abundance: few
d_gene: -
v_gene: TRBV6-5
j_gene: TRBJ2-7
CDR3nt: TGTGCCAGCAGTTACAACAAAGCCTACGAGCAGTACTTC
CDR3aa: CASSYNKAYEQYF

abundance: -
d_gene: TRBD2
v_gene: TRBV9
j_gene: TRBJ2-5
CDR3nt: TGTGCCAGCAGCGTAGGCGGTAGCGGGGGGGCAGGGGAGACCCAGTACTTC
CDR3aa: CASSVGGSGGAGETQYF

abundance: -
d_gene: TRBD1
v_gene: TRBV12-3/TRBV12-4
j_gene: TRBJ2-5
CDR3nt: TGTGCCAGCAGTTCCCCGAACAGGGGCCAAGAGACCCAGTACTTC
CDR3aa: CASSSPNRGQETQYF

abundance: -
d_gene: TRBD1
v_gene: TRBV20-1
j_gene: TRBJ1-2
CDR3nt: TGCAGTGCTAGGAGGGACAGCATAAACTATGGCTACACCTTC
CDR3aa: CSARRDSINYGYTF

abundance: -
d_gene: -
v_gene: TRBV11-2
j_gene: TRBJ1-2
CDR3nt: TGTGCCAGCAGGGGAGACGGAAGAGACTATGGCTACACCTTC
CDR3aa: CASRGDGRDYGYTF

abundance: -
d_gene: -
v_gene: TRBV25-1
j_gene: TRBJ2-3
CDR3nt: TGTGCCAGCAGTGTCCCTAAGGGAGATACGCAGTATTTT
CDR3aa: CASSVPKGDTQYF

abundance: few
d_gene: -
v_gene: TRBV27
j_gene: TRBJ2-7
CDR3nt: TGTGCCAGCAGTCGAGTACCCAAGGGCTCCTACGAGCAGTACTTC
CDR3aa: CASSRVPKGSYEQYF

abundance: -
d_gene: TRBD2
v_gene: TRBV20-1
j_gene: TRBJ2-3
CDR3nt: TGCAGTGTTCCTCGGGGGGTAAGCACAGATACGCAGTATTTT
CDR3aa: CSVPRGVSTDTQYF

abundance: -
d_gene: TRBD1
v_gene: TRBV15
j_gene: TRBJ1-4
CDR3nt: TGTGCCACCAGCAGAGATTGGGGGACAGAGATTGCAACTATTGAAAAACTGTTTTTT
CDR3aa: CATSRDWGTEIATIEKLFF

abundance: -
d_gene: TRBD2
v_gene: TRBV5-1
j_gene: TRBJ2-1
CDR3nt: TGCGCCAGCAGCTTGGCCCCGGGACTAGCGGGGTTCTATGAGCAGTTCTTC
CDR3aa: CASSLAPGLAGFYEQFF

abundance: -
d_gene: TRBD1
v_gene: TRBV6-1
j_gene: TRBJ1-1
CDR3nt: TGTGCCAGCAGACAACAGGCAGGGGGCGAAGCTTTCTTT
CDR3aa: CASRQQAGGEAFF

abundance: few
d_gene: -
v_gene: TRBV5-5
j_gene: TRBJ2-7
CDR3nt: TGTGCCAGCAGCTTTCACAGGGTAACCTACGAGCAGTACTTC
CDR3aa: CASSFHRVTYEQYF

abundance: once
d_gene: TRBD2
v_gene: TRBV28
j_gene: TRBJ2-2
CDR3nt: TGTGCCAGCAGTTTACGGAGCGGGGGGCCAGCCGGGGAGCTGTTTTTT
CDR3aa: CASSLRSGGPAGELFF

abundance: -
d_gene: -
v_gene: TRBV6-1
j_gene: TRBJ2-3
CDR3nt: TGTGCCAGCGGTAAACGGGCTCATACCACAGATACGCAGTATTTT
CDR3aa: CASGKRAHTTDTQYF

abundance: few
d_gene: -
v_gene: TRBV20-1
j_gene: TRBJ2-7
CDR3nt: TGCAGTGCTAGAGATTTGGGTGAAAGCTCCTACGAGCAGTACTTC
CDR3aa: CSARDLGESSYEQYF

abundance: -
d_gene: -
v_gene: TRBV5-1
j_gene: TRBJ2-2
CDR3nt: TGCGCCAGCAGCTATGCCGGGACTCGCACCGGGGAGCTGTTTTTT
CDR3aa: CASSYAGTRTGELFF

abundance: few
d_gene: -
v_gene: TRBV9
j_gene: TRBJ2-3
CDR3nt: TGTGCCAGCAGCGTATTGGGGACTCACACAGATACGCAGTATTTT
CDR3aa: CASSVLGTHTDTQYF

abundance: many
d_gene: -
v_gene: TRBV4-3
j_gene: TRBJ2-7
CDR3nt: TGCGCCAGCAGCCAAGATCTTGGGGACTCCTACGAGCAGTACTTC
CDR3aa: CASSQDLGDSYEQYF

abundance: few
d_gene: -
v_gene: TRBV6-5
j_gene: TRBJ2-2
CDR3nt: TGTGCCAGCAGTTCCCGGGACCGGTCAGGGGAGCTGTTTTTT
CDR3aa: CASSSRDRSGELFF

abundance: -
d_gene: TRBD2
v_gene: TRBV18
j_gene: TRBJ2-1
CDR3nt: TGTGCCAGCTCAGCAACTAGCGGGGGGGCCTGGAAGCAGTTCTTC
CDR3aa: CASSATSGGAWKQFF

abundance: -
d_gene: -
v_gene: TRBV12-3/TRBV12-4
j_gene: TRBJ2-1
CDR3nt: TGTGCCAGCGGCCCCCCAGGAAGGGACAATGAGCAGTTCTTC
CDR3aa: CASGPPGRDNEQFF

abundance: -
d_gene: -
v_gene: TRBV5-1
j_gene: TRBJ1-1
CDR3nt: TGCGCCAGCAGCTGGGCGGATGAAGCTTTCTTT
CDR3aa: CASSWADEAFF